A single sample gave rise to the 23 T cell receptor beta chains below, sequenced in a study of glioma-infiltrating T cells. TCR alpha and beta CDR3 regions were amplified from RNA using iRepertoire nested multiplex PCR. In TCRdb, the multiplex PCR reads were re-called with MiXCR into one record per CDR3 protein. Of over 100,000 distinct CDR3 sequences listed, 20% to 25% are singletons. Sequencing was performed on glioma tissue, nonneoplastic brain tissue, or PBMCs (not recorded which). These receptors all come from a human donor with low-grade glioma or glioblastoma, undergoing nonglioma brain surgery, or in good health (not recorded which).

This clonotype came up many times. V usage is TRBV27 and J usage is TRBJ2-5, with D perhaps given as TRBD1 or TRBD2 (5 bases each). The V end lost 0 bases, the J end lost 4 bases, and 9 bases lay between the germline ends. The germline V gene encodes CDR1 MNHEY and CDR2 SMNVEV (reference sequence). The CDR3 length is 14 residues. The CDR3 region is CASSLSRGTETQYF. CDR3 coding DNA: TGTGCCAGCAGTTTATCGAGAGGGACAGAGACCCAGTACTTC.

About this clonotype: A single base separates this from a much larger clone, so it may be a read error. The CDR3 DNA reads as TGTGCCATCAGAATGGGACGGGGCGGCCAAGAGACCCAGTACTTC. Protein product: CAIRMGRGGQETQYF. V is TRBV10-3 and J is TRBJ2-5, with D perhaps being TRBD1 or TRBD2 (5 bases each). This CDR3 region has 15 residues. V lost 6 bases, J lost 1 base, and 15 bases lay in between. Germline V CDR1 and CDR2: ENHRY, SYGVKD.

This clonotype was detected ten times or more. The chain carries TRBV4-3 and TRBJ2-7; unclear D gene. The V and J ends lost 1 base and 0 bases respectively, with 7 bases between them. This CDR3 is built from 14 residues. Germline V CDR1 and CDR2: LGHNA, YSLEER. The CDR3, as DNA: TGCGCCAGCAGCCAAGTGGGGTACTCCTACGAGCAGTACTTC. As protein: CASSQVGYSYEQYF.

Comments on this clonotype: A single base separates this from a much larger clone, so it may be a read error. The V gene is TRBV19, the J gene TRBJ2-1; 15 nucleotides agree with TRBD2. Germline CDR1 reads LNHDA; CDR2 reads SQIVND (reference sequence). The CDR3 contains 15 residues. For the CDR3, the DNA is TGTACCAGTAGTGGGACTAGCGGGAGGCGAGGTGAGCAGTTCTTC. Its protein is CTSSGTSGRRGEQFF.

In this sample, this clonotype turned up many times. The CDR3 bases are TGTGCCAGCAGCTTGTTAGGCGCGCAGTACTTC. Its translation: CASSLLGAQYF. The genes are TRBV5-4 and TRBJ2-7; D uncertain. Looked up from germline, CDR1 is SGHNT and CDR2 is YYREEE (reference sequence). The CDR3 totals 11 residues. V lost 1 base, J lost 9 bases, and 8 bases lay in between.

This clonotype was detected ten times or more. J is TRBJ1-1 and V is TRBV6-2 or TRBV6-3, with a possible D match to TRBD1 (5 bases). The length of the CDR3 is 12 residues. The V gene's germline CDR1 is MNHEY and CDR2 SVGEGT. V lost 5 bases and J lost 4, with 8 bases in between. CDR3 in amino acids: CASSRGSTEAFF. The CDR3 coding sequence is TGTGCCAGCAGTAGGGGAAGCACTGAAGCTTTCTTT.

This clonotype appeared many times. The V and J genes are TRBV6-2 or TRBV6-3 and TRBJ1-2, with 8 bases identical to TRBD1. The ends lost 4 bases at V and 1 base at J; junction bases unmatched: 5. CDR3 length equals 15 residues. Germline values: CDR1 MNHEY, CDR2 SVGEGT. This CDR3 is CASSSPTGDNYGYTF. The CDR3 DNA is TGTGCCAGCAGTTCCCCGACAGGGGATAACTATGGCTACACCTTC.

This clonotype was detected ten times or more. The gene calls are TRBV14 and TRBJ2-2; the D is unclear. The CDR3 is 13 residues long. The ends were cut back, 1 base at V and 6 bases at J, with 6 bases in the middle. The germline V gene encodes CDR1 SGHDN and CDR2 FVKESK. The CDR3 protein is CASSQVWSGELFF. The CDR3 coding sequence is TGTGCCAGCAGCCAAGTTTGGTCCGGGGAGCTGTTTTTT.

Worth noting for this clonotype: A clone one base away is much larger, so this may be a read error. The gene calls are TRBV6-2 or TRBV6-3 and TRBJ1-1; D is perhaps TRBD1 (5 bases). CDR1 and CDR2 from the germline V gene are MNHEY and SVGEGT. The CDR3 is 12 amino acids. The CDR3 region has the DNA TGTGGCAGTTACCAGGGAACCACTGACGCTTTCTTT. It encodes CGSYQGTTDAFF.

This clonotype was counted ten times or more. The chain couples TRBV27 to TRBJ2-5; a possible D gene is TRBD1 (6 bases). With 8 bases removed from V and 5 bases from J, the gap between germline ends came to 9 bases. CDR3 length: 11 residues. CDR1 and CDR2 from the germline V gene are MNHEY and SMNVEV (reference sequence). CDR3 in DNA: TGTGCCAGCGGGACAACTGAGACCCAGTACTTC. It yields the protein CASGTTETQYF.

This clonotype has a count of ten or more. The V and J genes are TRBV6-4 and TRBJ2-3; 11 positions match TRBD2. With 2 bases clipped from V and 4 bases from J, the junction kept 2 bases outside the gene matches. The CDR3 extends over 15 amino acids. Germline-derived CDR1 and CDR2 are MRHNA and SNTAGT. Here the CDR3 reads CASSDRGLAADTQYF. The CDR3 DNA follows: TGTGCCAGCAGTGACAGGGGACTAGCGGCAGATACGCAGTATTTT.

This clonotype was recorded many times. The rearrangement links TRBV6-1 to TRBJ2-5; D uncertain. The CDR3 runs 16 residues. V was cut by 4 bases and J by 0 bases, with 15 bases left in between. Per germline, CDR1 MNHNS and CDR2 SASEGT. DNA of the CDR3: TGTGCCAGCAGTGCCTCACTGGTCCCGTACCAAGAGACCCAGTACTTC. This encodes CASSASLVPYQETQYF.

This clonotype has ten or more counts. J is TRBJ1-1 and V is TRBV5-1, with 7 nucleotides matching TRBD1. From germline, CDR1 is SGHRS and CDR2 YFSETQ. The trim removed 2 bases at V and 5 bases at J, leaving 6 bases unmatched. The CDR3 covers 14 residues. The CDR3 here is CASSLIQGQTEAFF. The CDR3, as DNA: TGCGCCAGCAGCTTAATCCAGGGACAGACTGAAGCTTTCTTT.

There are many counts of this clonotype. This sequence joins TRBV6-1 and TRBJ2-7; TRBD2 aligns across 14 bases. Germline V gene sequence: CDR1 MNHNS, CDR2 SASEGT. The CDR3 is made up of 15 amino acids. V shed 6 bases and J 3 bases; nucleotides not matched to a gene: 4. CDR3 loop: CASSGLAGGDYEQYF. For the CDR3, the DNA is TGTGCCAGCAGCGGACTAGCGGGGGGAGACTACGAGCAGTACTTC.

The chain employs TRBV6-1 and TRBJ2-6; no reliable D call. The V gene lost 10 bases and the J gene lost 6 bases, with 13 bases spanning the gap. Germline CDR1 reads MNHNS; CDR2 reads SASEGT. This CDR3 has 13 amino acids. CDR3 bases: TGTGCCATCGAGCTCTCTAAGGCCAACGTCCTGACTTTC. Its translation: CAIELSKANVLTF.

The chain links TRBV9 to TRBJ2-7; possible D gene TRBD1, 6 bases. CDR1 and CDR2 (germline): SGDLS, YYNGEE. CDR3 size: 13 residues. Deletions cut 0 bases from V and 6 bases from J, with 10 bases between. CDR3 sequence reads: CASSVDRASEQYF. Here the CDR3 DNA reads TGTGCCAGCAGCGTAGACAGGGCTTCCGAGCAGTACTTC.

In the case of this clonotype: Possible read error: a much larger clone is one base away. The chain employs TRBV29-1 and TRBJ1-2; 11 bases align to TRBD1. CDR3 length equals 13 residues. The V and J ends lost 4 bases and 4 bases, in that order; junction bases with no gene match: 2. Germline values: CDR1 SQVTM, CDR2 ANQGSEA. CDR3 nucleotide sequence: TGCAGCGTTGGGGACAGGGGGATCTATGGCTACACCTTC. It yields the protein CSVGDRGIYGYTF.

This chain uses TRBV9 with TRBJ2-1; D gene ambiguous. The CDR3 has 14 amino acids. From germline, CDR1 is SGDLS and CDR2 YYNGEE. V lost 0 bases, J lost 7 bases, and 11 bases lay in between. The CDR3 loop reads CASSVESPRNEQFF. The CDR3 DNA sequence: TGTGCCAGCAGCGTAGAATCCCCTCGGAATGAGCAGTTCTTC.

This clonotype was observed at least ten times. The chain employs TRBV7-7 and TRBJ2-1; D perhaps matches TRBD2 (5 bases). V was trimmed by 7 bases and J by 7 bases, leaving 14 bases between them. The CDR3 spans 13 residues. Germline values: CDR1 SSHAT, CDR2 FNYEAQ (reference sequence). CDR3 in DNA: TGTGCCAGCACCGAGCGGCTGGGGAATGAGCAGTTCTTC. Encoded protein: CASTERLGNEQFF. Complete variable domain (other parts from reference TRBV7-7 and TRBJ2-1): GAGVSQSPRYKVTKRGQDVTLRCDPISSHATLYWYQQALGQGPEFLTYFNYEAQPDKSGLPSDRFSAERPEGSISTLTIQRTEQRDSAMYRCASTERLGNEQFFGPGTRLTVL.

Notes on this clonotype: Possible read error: a much larger clone is one base away. CDR3 sequence (DNA): TGTGCCAGCAGCCTCATCCGGGGCAGAAATGGCTACACCTTC. Its translation: CASSLIRGRNGYTF. The rearrangement links TRBV2 to TRBJ1-2; tentatively, D is TRBD1 (5 bases). V gave up 6 bases and J gave up 6 bases, with 17 bases separating them. CDR3 length: 14 amino acids. In germline, CDR1 is SNHLY, CDR2 FYNNEI.

The gene calls are TRBV7-3 and TRBJ2-4; 7 positions agree with TRBD1. The CDR3 has 17 residues. Germline V gene lookup returns CDR1 SGHTA and CDR2 FQGTGA. The J segment lost 11 bases and the V segment lost 4 bases, leaving 20 bases of the junction unmatched. For the CDR3, the DNA is TGTGCCAGCAGCTCCCACACCGGGACAGTCCCCGGTTTCTTTCAGTACTTC. This sequence encodes CASSSHTGTVPGFFQYF.

Comments on this clonotype: This may be a read error: a much more frequent sequence differs by one nucleotide. The V call is TRBV7-2, the J call TRBJ2-5, with 7 bases matching TRBD1. Unmatched junction bases numbered 11, after V lost 3 bases and J lost 4 bases. CDR1 and CDR2 (germline): SGHTA, FQGNSA. This CDR3 spans 16 amino acids. DNA of the CDR3: TGTGCCAGCAGCTTTTTCACAGGGGCGTCCCTAGAGACCCAGTACTTC. It translates to CASSFFTGASLETQYF.

This clonotype was observed many times. The chain carries TRBV7-9 and TRBJ1-1; the D is unclear. This CDR3 region has 13 residues. Trimming cost V 5 bases and J 1 base, with 8 bases left between them. CDR1 is SEHNR and CDR2 is FQNEAQ in the germline V gene (reference sequence). DNA for the CDR3: TGTGCCAGCAGCCCACCCACGAACACTGAAGCTTTCTTT. As protein: CASSPPTNTEAFF.